Sequencing of this TCR beta chain was carried out in a study of shared clonotypes between healthy human individuals. Broader study findings: Despite large depth, sorted-subset datasets appeared incompletely sequenced.

Assay execution proceeded at the deep level. Here immunoSEQ multiplex PCR was the method, and the copy in TCRdb shows in-frame clones only, minus some. The sample shows a few hundred thousand clones, just under 97% of them seen only once. The CDR3 has 15 amino acids. In germline, CDR1 is PRHDT, CDR2 FYEKMQ (reference sequence). Trimming took off 5 bases at V and 0 bases at J, with 13 bases between the two ends. CD45RO-negative CD8 cells positively selected for CCR7 made up the naive population, which excluded terminally differentiated effector memory CD45RA+ cells. Remarks on this clone: Its antigen remains unidentified.

The clonotype originates from a woman aged 25 to 45 in good health. The sequencing sample was made of naive CD8+ T cells sorted from blood. J is TRBJ1-2 and V is TRBV13; possibly TRBD1 for D (5 bases). CDR3 sequence: CASSRWAGTNYGYTF. The CDR3 DNA sequence: TGTGCCAGCAGCCGTTGGGCAGGGACTAACTATGGCTACACCTTC.